This T cell receptor (beta chain) derives from a study of blood T cell repertoires in COVID-19. Background on the study: There were acute and convalescent COVID-19 samples, and they came from the United States, Italy and Spain. T cells, B-cell-depleted T cells, or PBMCs supplied cDNA or gDNA.

Profiled with immunoSEQ multiplex PCR; TCRdb holds only in-frame clones, not every one. The table has about 160,000 clones, more than 65% seen once. V was pared by 3 bases and J by 0 bases, with 18 bases between. CDR1 is KGHSH and CDR2 is LQKENI in the germline V gene. The CDR3 covers 18 residues. Participants came from around 25 US areas, aged about 18 to 100 years. Material: PBMCs or T cells enriched from blood (not recorded which). This receptor was identified in a man aged 60 to 69 who had recovered from COVID-19. The rearrangement uses TRBV18 and TRBJ1-3; TRBD1 is a possible D gene (6 bases). CDR3 in amino acids: CASSPIPGTSVSGNTIYF. The DNA for the CDR3 is TGTGCCAGCTCACCTATCCCCGGGACATCCGTCTCTGGAAACACCATATATTTT.